This TCR beta chain was recovered during a study of HIV-infected patients and healthy controls. This clonotype ranks as medium-sized. 450 to 600 ng RNA was reverse transcribed with alpha and beta constant-region primers. Each of the alpha and beta chains got its own library through chain-specific third strand synthesis with indices. TCRdb analysed the 5' RACE reads with MiXCR anew, one entry per CDR3 protein. The sample lists about 10,000 distinct CDR3 sequences; 6.5% to 9% were seen once. The CDR3 totals 16 residues. With V trimmed by 6 bases and J by 0 bases, 7 bases remained unmatched. Looked up from germline, CDR1 is DFQATT and CDR2 is SNEGSKA (reference sequence). The repertoire came from unfractionated whole blood and reflected all unsorted peripheral T cells.

The clonotype originates from an adult in good health. Sequenced material: blood. The chain employs TRBV20-1 and TRBJ2-1, with TRBD2 identical over 11 bases. CDR3 in DNA: TGCAGTGCATGGGCTAGCGGGAGGCACTCCTACAATGAGCAGTTCTTC. Protein: CSAWASGRHSYNEQFF.